This T cell receptor beta chain was recovered during a study of blood T cells in healthy people across ages. RNA extraction gave at least 5.5 micrograms of total RNA per sample. Primers used in a second PCR of about 7 to 11 cycles were a sample-barcoded 5' primer and a J-beta primer mix. MiXCR was run by TCRdb on the 5' RACE reads, yielding one entry per CDR3 protein. The data show about 1.7 million distinct CDR3 sequences, with roughly 30% seen just once and roughly 8% held by the top ten. This CDR3 contains 14 residues. Germline CDR1 SNHLY, CDR2 FYNNEI. V gave up 5 bases and J gave up 3 bases; unmatched junction bases: 3.

Sequencing was carried out using blood. The TCR originated in a woman aged 25 to 45 in good health. The chain employs TRBV2 and TRBJ1-5, with TRBD1 identical over 8 bases. In nucleotides, the CDR3 is TGTGCCAGCAGTACACAGGGGGACAATCAGCCCCAGCATTTT. Its protein product is CASSTQGDNQPQHF.